The present entry profiles one T cell receptor beta chain with its context. There is no known antigen for this receptor. Qualities for individual bases were not recorded, and no much larger clone is one base off. According to the study, the label for this sample's time point signals: pre-transplant. Unstimulated PBMCs, after thawing, were stained for CD3, CD4 and CD8 and then FACS-sorted into CD3+CD4+ and CD3+CD8+ populations. Each of the 8 studied subjects was randomized to immunosuppression withdrawal. The Qiagen DNeasy Blood and Tissue Kit was used for isolation of genomic DNA. Frozen genomic DNA underwent high-throughput TCRbeta CDR3 sequencing by immunoSEQ, including PCR amplification, mapping, bias correction and internal controls. On the study's bioinformatics: Only productive rearrangements were retained, and each unique TCRbeta sequence was defined by its CDR3 nucleotide sequence together with its V and J gene. For classification of a sequence as donor-reactive, at least 5-fold expansion in CFSE-low cells relative to unstimulated pre-transplant cells and a frequency of at least 0.01% were required. Per-subject minimum frequency thresholds, based on the lowest-template unstimulated sample, ensured at least 90% detection power. Jensen-Shannon divergence between the top 1000 TCRbeta sequences post-transplant and pre-transplant was used to measure repertoire turnover. Two-sided Fisher's exact tests were used to test for changes in the detection of donor-reactive sequences. As stored in TCRdb, this immuneACCESS dataset retains in-frame rearrangements with V and J assigned. A fraction of the clones does not appear; measured against another copy, unresolved V genes explain less than half of the discrepancy, and the remainder lacks a known reason. V and J calls and clone size come straight from that table; D and trimming were deduced from the DNA. The table for this sample lists over 100,000 clones; approximately 78% of them were counted only once. The ten largest clonotypes hold over 0.75% of the sample.

The data originate from a study of T cell clones after liver transplantation (dated by TCRdb to between 2017 and 2020). Study-level background: The samples were obtained from ITN030ST, a randomized trial that attempted immunosuppression withdrawal within 2 years after liver transplantation. Donor-reactive T cell clones were identified by TCRbeta sequencing after a pre-transplant mixed lymphocyte reaction and then tracked in post-transplant blood. Third party-reactive TCRbeta sequences from pre-transplant MLRs were also identified as an antigen-independent comparator for donor-reactive sequences. Of the eight recipients, a few were HCV-positive, while the remaining recipients had been transplanted for non-autoimmune, non-viral indications. The subjects received no induction therapy and were kept on standard immunosuppression until randomization at 12-24 months post-transplant. To count as tolerant, a recipient had to stay completely off immunosuppression for at least one year without liver enzymes climbing beyond twice the upper limit of normal. Blood samples were collected pre-transplant, then pre-randomization ahead of withdrawal, and finally post-randomization once withdrawal had either been completed or failed. Of the 8 liver transplant recipients making up the studied cohort, 3 were classified as tolerant and 5 as non-tolerant. General conclusions and limits of the study: Circulating donor-reactive CD4 TCRbeta sequences fell significantly post-transplant in 5 of 8 subjects, irrespective of tolerance or HCV status. Low numbers of available donor cells limited the measurable donor-reactive repertoire in a couple of subjects. Once repertoire turnover was taken into account, donor-reactive detection showed a significant reduction for CD4 in 7 of 8 subjects and for CD8 in 8 of 8. Because of small, heterogeneous patient numbers and non-standardized post-transplant time points, the conclusions were only preliminary. Without allograft tissue specimens, donor-reactive T cells may have migrated into the graft rather than being deleted. A greater decline was seen for donor-reactive sequences than for third party-reactive sequences, suggesting partial antigen-specific deletion unrelated to withdrawal success.

This specimen consisted of CD4+ T cells from blood, obtained before liver transplant. The receptor was isolated from a human donor who received a liver transplant.

The nucleotides are TGTGCCAGCTCACCACTGACAGGGGGCGAGAAGGAGACCCAGTACTTC. This is translated as CASSPLTGGEKETQYF. The rearranged segments are TRBV18 and TRBJ2-5; 10 middle bases align to TRBD1. CDR1 is given as KGHSH and CDR2 as LQKENI, both from the germline V gene. V lost 1 base and J lost 5 bases, and the count of bases not matched to a germline gene is 7. From cysteine to phenylalanine, the CDR3 is 16 amino acids long. The CDR3 DNA has 48 bases and is translated from base 1.